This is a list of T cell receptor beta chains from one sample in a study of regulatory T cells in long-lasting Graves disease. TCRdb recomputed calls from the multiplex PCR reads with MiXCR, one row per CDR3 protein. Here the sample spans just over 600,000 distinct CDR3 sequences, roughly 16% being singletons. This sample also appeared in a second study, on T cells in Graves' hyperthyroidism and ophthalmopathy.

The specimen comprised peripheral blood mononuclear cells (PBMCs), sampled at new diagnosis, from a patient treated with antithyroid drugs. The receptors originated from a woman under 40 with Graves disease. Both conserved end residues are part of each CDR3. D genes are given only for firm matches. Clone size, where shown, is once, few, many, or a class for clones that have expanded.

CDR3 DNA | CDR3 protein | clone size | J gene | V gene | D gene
TGCGCCAGCAGCCAAGGCCTGGGGGAGATTGTCACCGGGGAGCTGCTTTTT | CASSQGLGEIVTGELLF | . | TRBJ2-2 | TRBV4-1 | .
TGTGCCAGCAGTTTATATGCGGTCCGGGTATTCAATGAGCAGTTCTTC | CASSLYAVRVFNEQFF | many | TRBJ2-1 | TRBV27 | .
TGCAGTGCCTCAGTGGGTAATTCACCCCTCCACTTT | CSASVGNSPLHF | few | TRBJ1-6 | TRBV20-1 | .
TGCAGTGCTAGAGATGTGGCGGCAGGCTTTCGGCGGGGACAGAATAATGAAAAACTGTTTTTT | CSARDVAAGFRRGQNNEKLFF | many | TRBJ1-4 | TRBV20-1 | TRBD1
TGTGCCAGCAGGCCGGCGGGTAAAGGCACTGAAGCTTTCTTT | CASRPAGKGTEAFF | many | TRBJ1-1 | TRBV28 | .
TGTGCCAGCTCACTCAAGGCCCCGGGGACAGATACGCAGTATTTT | CASSLKAPGTDTQYF | few | TRBJ2-3 | TRBV18 | .
TGTGCCAGCAGCGGGACAAGCGCCAATTCACCCCTCCACTTT | CASSGTSANSPLHF | . | TRBJ1-6 | TRBV28 | .
TGTGCCAGCAGTGAAGCGAGCGGGATGCGGAGTCAGCCCCAGCATTTT | CASSEASGMRSQPQHF | many | TRBJ1-5 | TRBV6-1 | .
TGTGCCAGCAGCCAATCCGGGACAGAGACATACGAGCAGTACTTC | CASSQSGTETYEQYF | many | TRBJ2-7 | TRBV7-9 | TRBD1
TGTGCCAGCAGTTCCCGGGACAGGGTACGGGAAAAACTGTTTTTT | CASSSRDRVREKLFF | many | TRBJ1-4 | TRBV28 | TRBD1
TGTGCCAGCATTGGGGGTTTGGACTATGGCTACACCTTC | CASIGGLDYGYTF | many | TRBJ1-2 | TRBV28 | .
TGCAGCGGGGGGGACAGCCAAGAGAACTACGAGCAGTACTTC | CSGGDSQENYEQYF | few | TRBJ2-7 | TRBV29-1 | .